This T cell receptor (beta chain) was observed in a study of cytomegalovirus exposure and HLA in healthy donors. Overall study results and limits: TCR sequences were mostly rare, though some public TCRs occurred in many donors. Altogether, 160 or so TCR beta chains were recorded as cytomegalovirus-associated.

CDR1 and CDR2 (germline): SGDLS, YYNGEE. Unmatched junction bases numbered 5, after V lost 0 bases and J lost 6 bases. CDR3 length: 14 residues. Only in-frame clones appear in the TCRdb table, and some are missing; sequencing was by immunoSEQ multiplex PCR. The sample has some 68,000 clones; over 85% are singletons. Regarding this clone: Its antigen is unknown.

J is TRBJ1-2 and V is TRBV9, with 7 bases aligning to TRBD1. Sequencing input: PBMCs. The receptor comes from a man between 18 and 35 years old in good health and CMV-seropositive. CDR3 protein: CASSVGGTANGYTF. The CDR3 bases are TGTGCCAGCAGCGTAGGCGGGACAGCAAATGGCTACACCTTC.